This note documents a single T cell receptor beta chain sequence. The CDR3 runs to 14 residues. CDR1 and CDR2 from the germline V gene are MNHNY and SVGAGI (reference sequence). UMI-labeled 5' RACE TRB cDNA libraries were prepared from the cells. After re-calling the 5' RACE reads, TCRdb lists one entry per CDR3 protein, DNA absent. Its clone listing holds roughly 71,000 distinct CDR3 sequences. Sorting was done in triplicate for each CD8+ T cell subset (about 330,000 cells each). Naive CD8+ T cells had a CD45RO-CCR7+CD27+CD95- phenotype. These data belong to a study of CXCR3-negative and CXCR3-positive naive CD8 T cells.

The source is a human donor in good health. Some clones in this sample may be carry-over from other donors' samples. Sequenced input: naive CXCR3- CD8+ T cells from blood. Subset specified: CD45RO-CCR7+CD27+CD95- naive CD8+ T cells lacking CXCR3 (TNR3-). This rearrangement joins TRBV6-6 to TRBJ1-1; TCRdb lists TRBD1, though no DNA is available to test this call. CDR3: CASNEGGDDTEAFF.